This T cell receptor beta chain derives from a study of blood T cell repertoires in COVID-19. Study details: Acute and convalescent COVID-19 specimens originated in the United States, Italy and Spain. Sources were T cells, B-cell-depleted T cells, or PBMCs; the material itself was cDNA or gDNA.

How the authors handled the data: Quantification of nucleated cells was approximated via reference gene primer amplification. Assay: immunoSEQ multiplex PCR; the TCRdb copy retains only in-frame clones and omits some. V, J and clone size are those of that table, while D and trimming were read from the DNA. This sample has approximately 240,000 clones; over 80% occur once, and the top ten carry around 6.4%. The CDR3 has 16 residues. V was clipped by 5 bases and J by 0 bases; unmatched bases: 5. Germline assignment: CDR1 SEHNR and CDR2 FQNEAQ (reference sequence). The V call is TRBV7-9, the J call TRBJ2-2, with 8 nucleotides matching TRBD2. The receptor was isolated from a woman aged 55-70 years with active or convalescent COVID-19. Sequenced material: peripheral blood. The CDR3 nucleotides read TGTGCCAGCAGCGCCTCTAGCGGGCCGAACACCGGGGAGCTGTTTTTT. As protein: CASSASSGPNTGELFF.